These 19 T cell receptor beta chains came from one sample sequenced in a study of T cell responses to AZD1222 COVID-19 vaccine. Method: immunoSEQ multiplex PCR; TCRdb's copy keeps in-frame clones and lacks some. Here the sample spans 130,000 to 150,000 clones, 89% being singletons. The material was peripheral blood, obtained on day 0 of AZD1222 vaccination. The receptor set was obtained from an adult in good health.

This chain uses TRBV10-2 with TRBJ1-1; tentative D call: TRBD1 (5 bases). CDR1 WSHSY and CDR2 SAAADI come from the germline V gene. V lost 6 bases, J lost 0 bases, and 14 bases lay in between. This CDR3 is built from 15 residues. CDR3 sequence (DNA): TGCGCCAGCAGGTCGGAGGGGCTTTTGAACACTGAAGCTTTCTTT. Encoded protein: CASRSEGLLNTEAFF.

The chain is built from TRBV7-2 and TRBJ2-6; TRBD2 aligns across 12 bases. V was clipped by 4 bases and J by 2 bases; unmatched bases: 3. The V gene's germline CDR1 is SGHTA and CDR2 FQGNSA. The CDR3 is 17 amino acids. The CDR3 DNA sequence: TGTGCCAGCAGCTCTAGCGGGAGGGCAGCTGGGGCCAACGTCCTGACTTTC. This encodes CASSSSGRAAGANVLTF.

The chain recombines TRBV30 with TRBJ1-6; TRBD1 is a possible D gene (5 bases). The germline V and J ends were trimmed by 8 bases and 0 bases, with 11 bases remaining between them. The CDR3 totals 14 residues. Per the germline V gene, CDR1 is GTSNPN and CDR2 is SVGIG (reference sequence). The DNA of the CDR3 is TGTGCCCATGGGGGGAGCTCCTATAATTCACCCCTCCACTTT. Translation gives CAHGGSSYNSPLHF.

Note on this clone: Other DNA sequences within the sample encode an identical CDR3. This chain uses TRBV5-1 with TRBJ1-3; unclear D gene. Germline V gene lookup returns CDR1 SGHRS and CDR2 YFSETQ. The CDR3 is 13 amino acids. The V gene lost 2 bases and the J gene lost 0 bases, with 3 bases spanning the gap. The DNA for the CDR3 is TGCGCCAGCAGCTTAGGCTCTGGAAACACCATATATTTT. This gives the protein CASSLGSGNTIYF.

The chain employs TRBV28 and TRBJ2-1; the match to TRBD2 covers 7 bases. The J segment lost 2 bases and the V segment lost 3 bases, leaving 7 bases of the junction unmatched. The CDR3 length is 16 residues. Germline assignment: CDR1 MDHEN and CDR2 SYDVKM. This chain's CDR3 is CASSLGGGGPYNEQFF. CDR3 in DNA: TGTGCCAGCAGTTTGGGGGGGGGAGGCCCCTACAATGAGCAGTTCTTC.

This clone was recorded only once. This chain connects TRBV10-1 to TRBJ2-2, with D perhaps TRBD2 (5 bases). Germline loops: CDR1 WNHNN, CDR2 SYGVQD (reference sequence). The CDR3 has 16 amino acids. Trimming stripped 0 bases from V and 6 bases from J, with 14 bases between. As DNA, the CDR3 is TGCGCCAGCAGTGAGTCAGAACTAGGAATCTCCGGGGAGCTGTTTTTT. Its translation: CASSESELGISGELFF.

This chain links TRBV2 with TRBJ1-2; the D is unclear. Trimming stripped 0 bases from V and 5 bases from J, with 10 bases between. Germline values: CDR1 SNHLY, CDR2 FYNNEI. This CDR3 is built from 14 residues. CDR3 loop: CASSEAGPVYGYTF. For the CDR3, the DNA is TGTGCCAGCAGTGAAGCCGGTCCAGTTTATGGCTACACCTTC.

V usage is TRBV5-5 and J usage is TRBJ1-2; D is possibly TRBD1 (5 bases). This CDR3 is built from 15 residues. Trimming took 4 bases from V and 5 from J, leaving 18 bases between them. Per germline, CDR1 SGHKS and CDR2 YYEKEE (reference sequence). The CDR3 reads CASSHGTGGRYGYTF. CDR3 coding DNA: TGTGCCAGCAGCCACGGAACGGGGGGAAGGTATGGCTACACCTTC.

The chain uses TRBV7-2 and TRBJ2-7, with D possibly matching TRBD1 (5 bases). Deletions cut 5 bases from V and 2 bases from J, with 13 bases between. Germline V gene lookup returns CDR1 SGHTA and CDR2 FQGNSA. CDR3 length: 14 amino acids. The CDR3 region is CASSPQGGAYEQYF. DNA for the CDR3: TGTGCCAGCAGCCCCCAGGGCGGTGCCTACGAGCAGTACTTC. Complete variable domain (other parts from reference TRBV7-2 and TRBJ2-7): GAGVSQSPSNKVTEKGKDVELRCDPISGHTALYWYRQSLGQGLEFLIYFQGNSAPDKSGLPSDRFSAERTGGSVSTLTIQRTQQEDSAVYLCASSPQGGAYEQYFGPGTRLTVT.

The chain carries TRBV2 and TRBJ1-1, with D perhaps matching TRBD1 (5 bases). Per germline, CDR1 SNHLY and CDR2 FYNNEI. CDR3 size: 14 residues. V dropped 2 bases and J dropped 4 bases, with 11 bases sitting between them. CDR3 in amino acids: CASSEIGVSTEAFF. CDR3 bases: TGTGCCAGCAGTGAAATAGGGGTAAGCACTGAAGCTTTCTTT.

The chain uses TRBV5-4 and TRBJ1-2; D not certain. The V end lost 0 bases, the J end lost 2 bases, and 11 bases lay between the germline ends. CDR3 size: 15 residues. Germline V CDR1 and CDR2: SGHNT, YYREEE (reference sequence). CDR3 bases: TGTGCCAGCAGCTTGGCCGGTAGTCTGAACTATGGCTACACCTTC. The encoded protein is CASSLAGSLNYGYTF.

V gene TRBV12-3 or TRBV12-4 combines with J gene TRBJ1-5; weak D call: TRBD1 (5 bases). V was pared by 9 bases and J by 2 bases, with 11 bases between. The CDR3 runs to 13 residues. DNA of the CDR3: TGTGCCAGTGCCAGGGAGGGCAATCAGCCCCAGCATTTT. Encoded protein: CASAREGNQPQHF.

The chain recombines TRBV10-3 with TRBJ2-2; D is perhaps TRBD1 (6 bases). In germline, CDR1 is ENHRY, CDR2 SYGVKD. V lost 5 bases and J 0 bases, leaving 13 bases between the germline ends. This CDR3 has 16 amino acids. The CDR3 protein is CAISSFDRSNTGELFF. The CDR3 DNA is TGTGCCATCAGTTCTTTCGACAGGTCGAACACCGGGGAGCTGTTTTTT.

The CDR3 reads CASRTTRVGAGETQYF. The CDR3 nucleotides are TGTGCCAGCCGTACTACTCGGGTAGGGGCGGGAGAGACCCAGTACTTC. This chain joins TRBV27 and TRBJ2-5; D tentatively reads TRBD1 or TRBD2 (5 bases each). The CDR3 sequence is 16 residues long. CDR1 is MNHEY, CDR2 SMNVEV, per germline (reference sequence). V shed 8 bases and J shed 4 bases, with 23 bases lying between them.

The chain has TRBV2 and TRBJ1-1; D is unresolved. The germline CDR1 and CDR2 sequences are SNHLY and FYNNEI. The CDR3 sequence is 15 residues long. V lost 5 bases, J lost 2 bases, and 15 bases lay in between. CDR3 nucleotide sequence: TGTGCCAGCAGTACCCCTACGGCAGAAAACACTGAAGCTTTCTTT. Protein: CASSTPTAENTEAFF.

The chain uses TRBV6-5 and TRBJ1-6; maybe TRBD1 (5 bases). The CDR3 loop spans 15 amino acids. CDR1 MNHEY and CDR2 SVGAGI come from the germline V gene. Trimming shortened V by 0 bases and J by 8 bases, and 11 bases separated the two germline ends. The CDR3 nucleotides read TGTGCCAGCAGTTACTCGTTCAGGGTGGATTCACCCCTCCACTTT. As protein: CASSYSFRVDSPLHF.

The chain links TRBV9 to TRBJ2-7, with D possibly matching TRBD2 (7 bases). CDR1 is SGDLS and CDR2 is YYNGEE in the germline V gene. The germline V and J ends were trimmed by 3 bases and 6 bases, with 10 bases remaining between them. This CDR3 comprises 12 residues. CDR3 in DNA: TGTGCCAGCAGCGAAGGGGGGGCCGAGCAGTACTTC. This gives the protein CASSEGGAEQYF.

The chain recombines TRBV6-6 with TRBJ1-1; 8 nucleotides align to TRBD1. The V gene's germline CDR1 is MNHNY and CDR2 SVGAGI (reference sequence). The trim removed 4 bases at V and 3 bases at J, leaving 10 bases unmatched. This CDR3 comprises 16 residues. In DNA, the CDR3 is TGTGCCAGCAGTTCCACGACAGGGGCTGGGGACACTGAAGCTTTCTTT. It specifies CASSSTTGAGDTEAFF.

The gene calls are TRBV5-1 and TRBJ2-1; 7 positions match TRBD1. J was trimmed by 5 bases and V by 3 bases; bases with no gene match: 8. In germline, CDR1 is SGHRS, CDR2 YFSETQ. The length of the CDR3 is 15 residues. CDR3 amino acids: CASSSSGTANNEQFF. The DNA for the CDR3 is TGCGCCAGCAGCTCCTCCGGGACAGCAAACAATGAGCAGTTCTTC.